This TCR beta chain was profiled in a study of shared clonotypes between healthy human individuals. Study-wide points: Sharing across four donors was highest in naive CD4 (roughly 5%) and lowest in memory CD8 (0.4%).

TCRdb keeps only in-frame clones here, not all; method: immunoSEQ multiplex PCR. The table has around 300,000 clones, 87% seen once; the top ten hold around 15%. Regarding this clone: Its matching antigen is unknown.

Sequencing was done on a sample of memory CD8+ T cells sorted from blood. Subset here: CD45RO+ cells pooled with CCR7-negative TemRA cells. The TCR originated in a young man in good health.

The CDR3 region is CASSSGTDPQETQYF. The DNA of the CDR3 is TGTGCCAGCAGCTCAGGGACAGACCCCCAAGAGACCCAGTACTTC. This chain joins TRBV5-8 and TRBJ2-5, with 7 bases matching TRBD1. Germline V gene sequence: CDR1 SGHTS, CDR2 YDEGEE. Trimming removed 3 bases from V and 1 base from J; junction bases left unmatched: 6. There are 15 residues in the CDR3.